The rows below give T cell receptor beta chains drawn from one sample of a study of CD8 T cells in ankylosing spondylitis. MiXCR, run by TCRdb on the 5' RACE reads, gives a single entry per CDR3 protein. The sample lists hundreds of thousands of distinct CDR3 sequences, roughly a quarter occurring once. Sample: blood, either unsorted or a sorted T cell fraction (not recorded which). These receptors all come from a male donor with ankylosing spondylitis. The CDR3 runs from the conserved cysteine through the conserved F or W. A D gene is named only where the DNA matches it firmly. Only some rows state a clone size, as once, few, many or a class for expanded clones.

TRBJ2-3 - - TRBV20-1 TGCAGTGCTAGACTAGGAGTACTCACAGATACGCAGTATTTT CSARLGVLTDTQYF
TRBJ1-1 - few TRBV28 TGTGCCAGCAGTCCCCCGGGGGGGGCGTACACTGAAGCTTTCTTT CASSPPGGAYTEAFF
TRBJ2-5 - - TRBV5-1 TGCGCCAGCAGCTTGATGTTGGCAGAGACCCAGTACTTC CASSLMLAETQYF
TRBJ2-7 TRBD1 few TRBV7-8 TGTGCCAGCAGCGGAGAGGGGGACAGGTCGCCTCGAGGGCAGTACTTC CASSGEGDRSPRGQYF
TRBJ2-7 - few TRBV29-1 TGCAGCGTTGTAGTCAACTCCTACGAGCAGTACTTC CSVVVNSYEQYF
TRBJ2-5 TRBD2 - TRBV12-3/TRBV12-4 TGTGCCAGCAGTTCCTTTCCGGGACTAGCGGTCCAAGAGACCCAGTACTTC CASSSFPGLAVQETQYF
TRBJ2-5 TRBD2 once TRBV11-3 TGTGCCAGCAGCTTAGGGGGACTAAACCAAGAGACCCAGTACTTC CASSLGGLNQETQYF
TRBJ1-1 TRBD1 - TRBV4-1 TGCGCCAGCAGCCAATGGGGGACAGTGAACACTGAAGCTTTCTTT CASSQWGTVNTEAFF
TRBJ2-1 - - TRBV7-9 TGTGCCAGCAGCTTTGACCGCCACAATGAGCAGTTCTTC CASSFDRHNEQFF
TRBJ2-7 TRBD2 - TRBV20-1 TGCAGTGCTGAAACGCCCGGGGAGGGCTACGAGCAGTACTTC CSAETPGEGYEQYF
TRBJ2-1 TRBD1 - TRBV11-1 TGTGCCAGCAGTTTGGGACAGGGGGTATGGAATGAGCAGTTCTTC CASSLGQGVWNEQFF
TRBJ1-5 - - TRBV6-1 TGTGCCAGCAGTGAAGCCCTTAATCAGCCCCAGCATTTT CASSEALNQPQHF
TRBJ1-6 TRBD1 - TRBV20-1 TGCAGTGCCAATAGCCTAGGACAGGGGAATTCACCCCTCCACTTT CSANSLGQGNSPLHF
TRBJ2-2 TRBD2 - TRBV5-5 TGTGCCAGCAGCTTTGTACTAGCGGGCACCGGGGAGCTGTTTTTT CASSFVLAGTGELFF
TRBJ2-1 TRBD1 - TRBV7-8 TGTGCCAGCAGCTCCCAGATACCGACAGGGAGCTATGAGCAGTTCTTC CASSSQIPTGSYEQFF
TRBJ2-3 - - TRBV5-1 TGCGCCAGCAGCGGGGGGACTCTCACCCTTGTGCAGTATTTT CASSGGTLTLVQYF
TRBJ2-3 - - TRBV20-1 TGCAGTGCTAGAGATGGTAGGGGAGCAGATACGCAGTATTTT CSARDGRGADTQYF
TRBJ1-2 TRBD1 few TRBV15 TGTGCCACGAAGGACAGGGGATTTTATGGCTACACCTTC CATKDRGFYGYTF
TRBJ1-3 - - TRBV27 TGTGCCAGCAGCCGGGGCGGTCAGGGGAACACCATATATTTT CASSRGGQGNTIYF
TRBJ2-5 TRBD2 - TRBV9 TGTGCCAGCAGCGTGGGGGTAACGATGACTAGCGGGCCCGGTGGGACCCAGTACTTC CASSVGVTMTSGPGGTQYF
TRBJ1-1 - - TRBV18 TGTGCCAGCTCACCCCCCGTGCACACTGAAGCTTTCTTT CASSPPVHTEAFF
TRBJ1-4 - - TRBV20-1 TGCAGTGCTGCGGGGCTTGCCTACTCCAAGAATGAAAAACTGTTTTTT CSAAGLAYSKNEKLFF
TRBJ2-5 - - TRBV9 TGTGCCAGCAGCCCCCCCGGGGCTGGATGGGACGCGGAGACCCAGTACTTC CASSPPGAGWDAETQYF
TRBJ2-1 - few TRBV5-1 TGCGCCAGCAGCTTCGTACCCTCGACTGAAATCAATGAGCAGTTCTTC CASSFVPSTEINEQFF
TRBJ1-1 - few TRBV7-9 TGTGCCAGCAGCTCCAGAACAGGGTTGAACACTGAAGCTTTCTTT CASSSRTGLNTEAFF
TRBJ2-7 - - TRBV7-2 TGTGCCAGCAGCTTAGCCCGTAGCTCCTACGAGCAGTACTTC CASSLARSSYEQYF
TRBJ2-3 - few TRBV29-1 TGCAGCGTTGAAGAGGGCAGCAGTGATCTCATAGATACGCAGTATTTT CSVEEGSSDLIDTQYF
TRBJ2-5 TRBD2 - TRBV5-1 TGCGCCAGCAGCGGGGGACTAGCGCAAAGGTACCAAGAGACCCAGTACTTC CASSGGLAQRYQETQYF
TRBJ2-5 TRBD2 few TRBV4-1 TGCGCCAGCAGCCGATCGACTAGCGGCCAAGAGACCCAGTACTTC CASSRSTSGQETQYF
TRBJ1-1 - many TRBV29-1 TGCAGCGTCCCCCGCCGGGGGACTGAAGCTTTCTTT CSVPRRGTEAFF
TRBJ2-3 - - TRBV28 TGTGCCAGCCGATCAAATGCAGATACGCAGTATTTT CASRSNADTQYF
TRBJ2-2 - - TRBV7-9 TGTGCCAGCAGCTTCTGGAAGGTGGGCGCGAACACCGGGGAGCTGTTTTTT CASSFWKVGANTGELFF
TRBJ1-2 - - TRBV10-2 TGCGCCAGCGGGCGGGATACCTATGGCTACACCTTC CASGRDTYGYTF
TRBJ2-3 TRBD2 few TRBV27 TGTGCCAGCAGTTTATTAGCATTGAGTGCGTCTAGCGGACGCACAGATACGCAGTATTTT CASSLLALSASSGRTDTQYF